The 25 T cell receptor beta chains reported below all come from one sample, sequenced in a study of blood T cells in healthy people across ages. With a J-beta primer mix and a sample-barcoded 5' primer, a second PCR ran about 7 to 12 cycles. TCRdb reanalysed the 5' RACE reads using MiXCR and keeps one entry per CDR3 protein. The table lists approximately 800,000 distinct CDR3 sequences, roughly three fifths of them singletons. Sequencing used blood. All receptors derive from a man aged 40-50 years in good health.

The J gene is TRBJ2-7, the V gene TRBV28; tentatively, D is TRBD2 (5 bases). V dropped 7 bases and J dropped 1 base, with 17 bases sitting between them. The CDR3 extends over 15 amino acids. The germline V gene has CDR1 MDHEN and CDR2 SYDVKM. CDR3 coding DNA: TGTGCCAGCAACCTATGGGGAGCCTTATCCTACGAGCAGTACTTC. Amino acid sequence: CASNLWGALSYEQYF.

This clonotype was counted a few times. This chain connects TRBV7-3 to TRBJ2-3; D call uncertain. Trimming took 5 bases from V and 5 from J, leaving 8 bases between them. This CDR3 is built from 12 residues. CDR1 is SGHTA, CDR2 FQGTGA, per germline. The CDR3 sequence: CASSRPGDTQYF. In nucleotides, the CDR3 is TGTGCCAGCAGCCGACCCGGAGATACGCAGTATTTT.

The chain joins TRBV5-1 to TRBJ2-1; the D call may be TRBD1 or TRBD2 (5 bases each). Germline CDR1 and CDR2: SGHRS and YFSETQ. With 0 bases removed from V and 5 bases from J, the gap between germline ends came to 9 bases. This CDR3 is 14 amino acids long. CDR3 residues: CASSLGRDDNEQFF. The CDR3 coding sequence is TGCGCCAGCAGCTTGGGACGGGACGACAATGAGCAGTTCTTC.

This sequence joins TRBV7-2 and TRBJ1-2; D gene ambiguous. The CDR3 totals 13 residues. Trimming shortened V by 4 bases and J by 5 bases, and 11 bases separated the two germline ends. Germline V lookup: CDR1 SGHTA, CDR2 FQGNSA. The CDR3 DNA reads TGTGCCAGCAGCTGCGGTGGCCGTTATGGCTACACCTTC. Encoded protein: CASSCGGRYGYTF.

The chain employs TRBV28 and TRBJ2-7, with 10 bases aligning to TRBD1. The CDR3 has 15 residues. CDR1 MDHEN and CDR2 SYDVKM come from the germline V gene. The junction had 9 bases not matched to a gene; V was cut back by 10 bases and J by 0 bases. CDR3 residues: CAIRQGASSSYEQYF. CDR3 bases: TGTGCCATACGACAGGGGGCATCTAGCTCCTACGAGCAGTACTTC.

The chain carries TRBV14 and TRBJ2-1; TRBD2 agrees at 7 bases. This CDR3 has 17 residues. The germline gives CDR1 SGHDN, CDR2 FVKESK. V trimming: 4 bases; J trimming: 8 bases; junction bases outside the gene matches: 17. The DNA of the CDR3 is TGTGCCAGCAGCCCCGCCCCCGGGGCACCTCGGGGGGATGAGCAGTTCTTC. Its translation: CASSPAPGAPRGDEQFF.

The chain's CDR3 is CASSFPGLAGGSYEQYF. CDR3 nucleotide sequence: TGTGCCAGCAGCTTTCCGGGACTAGCGGGAGGGAGCTACGAGCAGTACTTC. The rearrangement joins TRBV7-9 to TRBJ2-7; TRBD2 agrees at 16 bases. Germline V gene lookup returns CDR1 SEHNR and CDR2 FQNEAQ (reference sequence). CDR3 length: 17 amino acids. V was clipped by 3 bases and J by 3 bases; unmatched bases: 5.

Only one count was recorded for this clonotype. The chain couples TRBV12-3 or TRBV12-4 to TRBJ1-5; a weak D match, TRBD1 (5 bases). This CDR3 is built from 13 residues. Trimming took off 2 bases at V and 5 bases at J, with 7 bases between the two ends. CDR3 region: CASSLKGDQPQHF. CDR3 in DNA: TGTGCCAGCAGTTTAAAAGGGGATCAGCCCCAGCATTTT.

CDR3 amino acids: CATRQNRGETQYF. CDR3 nucleotides: TGTGCCACACGACAAAACAGGGGAGAGACCCAGTACTTC. The chain employs TRBV10-3 and TRBJ2-5; 7 bases are a match to TRBD1. The V gene end was trimmed by 10 bases and the J gene end by 4 bases; junction bases not matched to a gene: 9. CDR1 is ENHRY and CDR2 is SYGVKD in the germline V gene. The CDR3 loop spans 13 amino acids.

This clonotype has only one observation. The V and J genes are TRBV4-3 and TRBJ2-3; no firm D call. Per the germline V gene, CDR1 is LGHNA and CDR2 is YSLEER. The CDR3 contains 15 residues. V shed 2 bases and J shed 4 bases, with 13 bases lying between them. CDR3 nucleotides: TGCGCCAGCAGCCAAAACTCTCGGATCCCAGATACGCAGTATTTT. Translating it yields CASSQNSRIPDTQYF.

The CDR3 DNA sequence: TGTGCCAGCACCGTACCGGGACTCTCATCTGGGGCCAACGTCCTGACTTTC. Its translation is CASTVPGLSSGANVLTF. The chain employs TRBV7-9 and TRBJ2-6, with D tentatively TRBD2 (6 bases). The germline gives CDR1 SEHNR, CDR2 FQNEAQ (reference sequence). The germline V and J ends were trimmed by 7 bases and 1 base, with 17 bases remaining between them. CDR3 length: 17 amino acids.

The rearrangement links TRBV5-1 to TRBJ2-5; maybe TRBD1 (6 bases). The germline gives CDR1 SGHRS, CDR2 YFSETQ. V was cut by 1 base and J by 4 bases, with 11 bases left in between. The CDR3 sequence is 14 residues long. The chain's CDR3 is CASSLSQGLETQYF. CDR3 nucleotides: TGCGCCAGCAGCTTGTCGCAGGGGTTAGAGACCCAGTACTTC.

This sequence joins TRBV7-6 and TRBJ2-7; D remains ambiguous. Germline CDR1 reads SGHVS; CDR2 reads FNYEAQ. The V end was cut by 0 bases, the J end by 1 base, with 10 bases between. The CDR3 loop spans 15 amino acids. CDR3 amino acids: CASSLARNASYEQYF. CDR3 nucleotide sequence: TGTGCCAGCAGCTTAGCCCGGAACGCTTCCTACGAGCAGTACTTC.

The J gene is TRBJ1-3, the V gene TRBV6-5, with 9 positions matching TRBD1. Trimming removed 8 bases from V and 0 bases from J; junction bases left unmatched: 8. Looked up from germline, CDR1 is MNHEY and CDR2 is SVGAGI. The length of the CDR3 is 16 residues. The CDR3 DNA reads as TGTGCCAGCTCTATGACAGGGGGTAACTCTGGAAACACCATATATTTT. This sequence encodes CASSMTGGNSGNTIYF.

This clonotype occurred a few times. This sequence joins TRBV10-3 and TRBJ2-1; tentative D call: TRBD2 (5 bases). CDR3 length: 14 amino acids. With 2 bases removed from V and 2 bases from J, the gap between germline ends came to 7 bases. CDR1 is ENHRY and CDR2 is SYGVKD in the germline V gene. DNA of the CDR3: TGTGCCATCAGTGAGGAGGGTCCCTACAATGAGCAGTTCTTC. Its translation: CAISEEGPYNEQFF.

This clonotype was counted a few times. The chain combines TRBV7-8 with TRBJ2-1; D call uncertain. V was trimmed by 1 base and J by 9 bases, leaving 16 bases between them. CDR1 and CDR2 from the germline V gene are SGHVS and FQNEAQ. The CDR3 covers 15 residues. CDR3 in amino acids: CASSLVVALWAEQFF. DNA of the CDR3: TGTGCCAGCAGCTTAGTGGTGGCCCTGTGGGCTGAGCAGTTCTTC.

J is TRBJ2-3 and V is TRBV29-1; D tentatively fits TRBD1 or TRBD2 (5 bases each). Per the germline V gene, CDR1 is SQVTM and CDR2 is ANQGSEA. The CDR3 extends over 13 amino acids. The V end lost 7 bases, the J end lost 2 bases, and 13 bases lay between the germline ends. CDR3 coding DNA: TGCAGCGGAGGGCAGGGCCACACAGATACGCAGTATTTT. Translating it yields CSGGQGHTDTQYF.

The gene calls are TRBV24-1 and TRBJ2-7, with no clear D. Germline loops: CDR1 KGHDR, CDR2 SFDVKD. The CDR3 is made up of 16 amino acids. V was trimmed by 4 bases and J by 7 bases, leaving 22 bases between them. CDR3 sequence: CATSESPKAPYNEQYF. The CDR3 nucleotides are TGTGCCACCAGTGAGTCGCCGAAAGCGCCTTACAATGAGCAGTACTTC.

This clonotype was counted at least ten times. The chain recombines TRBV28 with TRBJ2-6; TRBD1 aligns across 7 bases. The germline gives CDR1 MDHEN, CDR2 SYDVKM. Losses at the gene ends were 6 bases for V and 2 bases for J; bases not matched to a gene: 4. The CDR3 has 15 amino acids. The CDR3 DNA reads TGTGCCAGCAGACCAGGGACAGCTGGGGCCAACGTCCTGACTTTC. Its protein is CASRPGTAGANVLTF. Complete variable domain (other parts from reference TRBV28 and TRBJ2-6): DVKVTQSSRYLVKRTGEKVFLECVQDMDHENMFWYRQDPGLGLRLIYFSYDVKMKEKGDIPEGYSVSREKKERFSLILESASTNQTSMYLCASRPGTAGANVLTFGAGSRLTVL.

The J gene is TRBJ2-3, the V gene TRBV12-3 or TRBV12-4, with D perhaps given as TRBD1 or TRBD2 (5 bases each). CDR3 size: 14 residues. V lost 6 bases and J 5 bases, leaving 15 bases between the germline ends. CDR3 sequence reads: CASRTGPRRDTQYF. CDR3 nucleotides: TGTGCCAGCAGGACGGGGCCCCGGAGAGATACGCAGTATTTT.

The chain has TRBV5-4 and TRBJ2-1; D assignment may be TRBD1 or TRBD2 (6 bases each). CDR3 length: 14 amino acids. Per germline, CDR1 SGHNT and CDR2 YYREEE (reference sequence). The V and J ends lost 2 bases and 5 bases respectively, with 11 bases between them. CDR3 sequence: CASSLGGTHNEQFF. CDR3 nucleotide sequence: TGTGCCAGCAGCTTAGGCGGGACACACAATGAGCAGTTCTTC.

The CDR3 loop is CAISHRGAEAFF. CDR3 bases: TGTGCCATCAGTCACAGGGGCGCTGAAGCTTTCTTT. J is TRBJ1-1 and V is TRBV10-3; 7 nucleotides agree with TRBD1. V shed 5 bases, J shed 6 bases, and the junction held 3 bases outside the gene matches. The V gene's germline CDR1 is ENHRY and CDR2 SYGVKD. The CDR3 has 12 amino acids.

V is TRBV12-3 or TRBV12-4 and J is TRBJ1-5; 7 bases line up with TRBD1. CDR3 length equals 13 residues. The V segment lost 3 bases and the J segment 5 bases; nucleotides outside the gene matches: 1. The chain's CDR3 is CASSLGQYQPQHF. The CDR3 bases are TGTGCCAGCAGTTTGGGACAGTATCAGCCCCAGCATTTT.

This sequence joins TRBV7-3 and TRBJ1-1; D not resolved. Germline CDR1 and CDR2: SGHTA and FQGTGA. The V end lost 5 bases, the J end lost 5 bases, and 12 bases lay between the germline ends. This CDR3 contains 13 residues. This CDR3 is CASSPISGTEAFF. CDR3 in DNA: TGTGCCAGCAGCCCCATCTCAGGAACTGAAGCTTTCTTT.

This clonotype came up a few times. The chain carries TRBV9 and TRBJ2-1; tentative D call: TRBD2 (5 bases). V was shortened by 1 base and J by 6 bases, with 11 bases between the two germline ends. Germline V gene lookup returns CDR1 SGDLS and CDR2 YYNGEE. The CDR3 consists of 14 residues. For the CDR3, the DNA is TGTGCCAGCAGCGTACAACTAGTTAGCAATGAGCAGTTCTTC. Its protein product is CASSVQLVSNEQFF. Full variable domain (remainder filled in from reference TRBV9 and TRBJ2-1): DSGVTQTPKHLITATGQRVTLRCSPRSGDLSVYWYQQSLDQGLQFLIQYYNGEERAKGNILERFSAQQFPDLHSELNLSSLELGDSALYFCASSVQLVSNEQFFGPGTRLTVL.